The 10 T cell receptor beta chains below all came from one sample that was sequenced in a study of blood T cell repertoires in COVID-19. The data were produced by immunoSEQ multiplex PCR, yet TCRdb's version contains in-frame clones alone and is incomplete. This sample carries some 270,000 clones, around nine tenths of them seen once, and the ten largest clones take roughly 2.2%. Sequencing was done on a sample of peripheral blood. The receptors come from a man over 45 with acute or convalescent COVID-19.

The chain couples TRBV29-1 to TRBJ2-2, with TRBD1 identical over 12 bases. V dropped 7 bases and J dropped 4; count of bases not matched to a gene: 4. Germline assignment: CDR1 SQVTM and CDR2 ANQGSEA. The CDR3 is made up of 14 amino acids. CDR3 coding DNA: TGCAGCGCTGGGACAGGGGGCAGCACCGGGGAGCTGTTTTTT. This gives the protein CSAGTGGSTGELFF.

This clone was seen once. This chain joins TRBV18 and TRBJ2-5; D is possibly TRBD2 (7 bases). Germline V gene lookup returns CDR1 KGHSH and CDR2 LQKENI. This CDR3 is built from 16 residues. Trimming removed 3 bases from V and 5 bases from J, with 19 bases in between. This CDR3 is CASSPPTRGGKETQYF. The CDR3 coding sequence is TGTGCCAGCTCACCCCCGACGAGGGGGGGCAAGGAGACCCAGTACTTC. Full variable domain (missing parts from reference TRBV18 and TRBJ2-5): NAGVMQNPRHLVRRRGQEARLRCSPMKGHSHVYWYRQLPEEGLKFMVYLQKENIIDESGMPKERFSAEFPKEGPSILRIQQVVRGDSAAYFCASSPPTRGGKETQYFGPGTRLLVL.

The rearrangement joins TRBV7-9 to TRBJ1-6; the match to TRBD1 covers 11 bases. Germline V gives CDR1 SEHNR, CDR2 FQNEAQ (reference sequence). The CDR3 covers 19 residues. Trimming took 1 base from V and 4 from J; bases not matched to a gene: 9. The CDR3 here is CASSLGTGGSLSYNSPLHF. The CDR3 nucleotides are TGTGCCAGCAGCTTAGGGACAGGGGGCAGCCTTTCGTATAATTCACCCCTCCACTTT.

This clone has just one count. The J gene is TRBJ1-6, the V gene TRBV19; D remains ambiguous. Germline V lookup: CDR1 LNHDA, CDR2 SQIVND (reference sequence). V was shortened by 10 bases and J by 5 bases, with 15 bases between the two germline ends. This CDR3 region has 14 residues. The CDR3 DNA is TGTGCCACCACGGAGTGGTTAAATAATTCACCCCTCCACTTT. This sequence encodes CATTEWLNNSPLHF.

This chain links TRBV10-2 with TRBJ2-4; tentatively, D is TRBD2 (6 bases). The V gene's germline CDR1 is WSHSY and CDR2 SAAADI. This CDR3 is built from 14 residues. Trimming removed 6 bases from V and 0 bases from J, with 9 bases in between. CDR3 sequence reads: CASRAGLAKNIQYF. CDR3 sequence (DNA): TGCGCCAGCAGGGCGGGACTAGCCAAAAACATTCAGTACTTC.

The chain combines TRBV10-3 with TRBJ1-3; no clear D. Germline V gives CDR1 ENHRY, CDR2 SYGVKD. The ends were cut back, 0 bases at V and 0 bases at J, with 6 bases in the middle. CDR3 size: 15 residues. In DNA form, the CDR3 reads TGTGCCATCAGTGAGTCGGGGAGCTCTGGAAACACCATATATTTT. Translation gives CAISESGSSGNTIYF.

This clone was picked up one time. DNA of the CDR3: TGTGCCAGCAGCCCGGGTGATGAGCAGTTCTTC. Translating gives CASSPGDEQFF. This chain joins TRBV7-8 and TRBJ2-1; no firm D call. Germline CDR1 reads SGHVS; CDR2 reads FQNEAQ. Trimming stripped 5 bases from V and 8 bases from J, with 7 bases between. The CDR3 is made up of 11 amino acids.

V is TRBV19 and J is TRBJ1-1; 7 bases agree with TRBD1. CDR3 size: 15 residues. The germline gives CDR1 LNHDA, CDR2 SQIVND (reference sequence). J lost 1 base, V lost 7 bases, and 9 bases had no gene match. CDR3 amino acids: CASTPFWTGNTEAFF. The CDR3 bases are TGTGCCAGTACCCCTTTTTGGACAGGGAACACTGAAGCTTTCTTT. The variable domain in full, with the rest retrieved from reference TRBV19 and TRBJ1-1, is DGGITQSPKYLFRKEGQNVTLSCEQNLNHDAMYWYRQDPGQGLRLIYYSQIVNDFQKGDIAEGYSVSREKKESFPLTVTSAQKNPTAFYLCASTPFWTGNTEAFFGQGTRLTVV.

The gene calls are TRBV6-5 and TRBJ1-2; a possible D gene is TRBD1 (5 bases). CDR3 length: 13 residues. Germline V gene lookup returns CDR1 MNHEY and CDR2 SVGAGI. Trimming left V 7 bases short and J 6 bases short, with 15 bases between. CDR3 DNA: TGTGCCAGCACCCTAAAAGGGGCTCATGGCTACACCTTC. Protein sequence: CASTLKGAHGYTF.

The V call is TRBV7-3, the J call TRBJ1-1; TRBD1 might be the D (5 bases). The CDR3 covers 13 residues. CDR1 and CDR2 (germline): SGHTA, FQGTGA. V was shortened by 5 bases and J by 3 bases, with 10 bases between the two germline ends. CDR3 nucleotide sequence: TGTGCCAGCAGCCCCGGGGGGTACACTGAAGCTTTCTTT. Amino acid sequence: CASSPGGYTEAFF.